Listed here are 9 T cell receptor beta chains from one sample, sequenced in a study of blood T cell repertoires in COVID-19. TCRdb keeps only in-frame clones here, not all; method: immunoSEQ multiplex PCR. The data contain about 260,000 clones, 85% to 90% of them singletons. Material: PBMCs or T cells enriched from blood (not recorded which). The receptors here all came from a young woman who had recovered from COVID-19.

V and J are TRBV6-5 and TRBJ1-1; 7 bases fit TRBD1. There are 14 residues in the CDR3. With V trimmed by 0 bases and J by 7 bases, 5 bases remained unmatched. From germline, CDR1 is MNHEY and CDR2 SVGAGI. The CDR3 region is CASSYSGTDFEAFF. The DNA of the CDR3 is TGTGCCAGCAGTTACTCGGGGACAGATTTTGAAGCTTTCTTT.

The genes are TRBV10-1 and TRBJ1-1; D ambiguous. The CDR3 is made up of 13 amino acids. The germline gives CDR1 WNHNN, CDR2 SYGVQD (reference sequence). Trimming shortened V by 0 bases and J by 1 base, and 3 bases separated the two germline ends. CDR3 in amino acids: CASSESRNTEAFF. The CDR3 region has the DNA TGCGCCAGCAGTGAGTCCCGGAACACTGAAGCTTTCTTT.

This clone was seen a handful of times. The rearrangement uses TRBV9 and TRBJ1-1; tentatively, D is TRBD1 (6 bases). The V end was cut by 0 bases, the J end by 6 bases, with 9 bases between. The V gene's germline CDR1 is SGDLS and CDR2 YYNGEE. The CDR3 is made up of 13 amino acids. In DNA, the CDR3 is TGTGCCAGCAGCGTAGTGGGGGCCGCTGAAGCTTTCTTT. It translates to CASSVVGAAEAFF.

The V call is TRBV7-9, the J call TRBJ1-1; weak D call: TRBD1 (5 bases). Germline CDR1 reads SEHNR; CDR2 reads FQNEAQ (reference sequence). The CDR3 totals 13 residues. The V end lost 4 bases, the J end lost 3 bases, and 9 bases lay between the germline ends. The CDR3: CASSSQGDTEAFF. DNA for the CDR3: TGTGCCAGCAGCTCCCAGGGTGACACTGAAGCTTTCTTT.

The sample holds a few counts of this clone. The chain combines TRBV14 with TRBJ2-1; the D gene is possibly TRBD1 (6 bases). Per germline, CDR1 SGHDN and CDR2 FVKESK. CDR3 length: 13 amino acids. V lost 1 base and J 6 bases, leaving 7 bases between the germline ends. In DNA form, the CDR3 reads TGTGCCAGCAGCCAAGGGGGGCCCAATGAGCAGTTCTTC. Its translation: CASSQGGPNEQFF.

The chain has TRBV18 and TRBJ1-2; 11 nucleotides line up with TRBD1. Germline CDR1 KGHSH, CDR2 LQKENI. V was clipped by 6 bases and J by 8 bases; unmatched bases: 8. This CDR3 is 14 amino acids long. The CDR3 DNA reads TGTGCCAGCTCCGCAGGACAGGGGGCTTTGGGCTACACCTTC. Its protein is CASSAGQGALGYTF. Variable domain in full (rest from reference TRBV18 and TRBJ1-2): NAGVMQNPRHLVRRRGQEARLRCSPMKGHSHVYWYRQLPEEGLKFMVYLQKENIIDESGMPKERFSAEFPKEGPSILRIQQVVRGDSAAYFCASSAGQGALGYTFGSGTRLTVV.

For the CDR3, the DNA is TGCGCCAGCAGCCATCAGGGGGTCGGGGAGCTGTTTTTT. Amino acid sequence: CASSHQGVGELFF. This chain links TRBV4-1 with TRBJ2-2; TRBD1 aligns across 7 bases. The CDR3 length is 13 residues. J lost 7 bases, V lost 3 bases, and 2 bases had no gene match. Looked up from germline, CDR1 is MGHRA and CDR2 is YSYEKL.

The chain links TRBV5-1 to TRBJ2-3; 10 nucleotides line up with TRBD2. CDR3 size: 15 residues. V lost 0 bases and J lost 4; bases outside the gene matches: 2. Germline V gene lookup returns CDR1 SGHRS and CDR2 YFSETQ. This CDR3 reads CASSLALAGADTQYF. The CDR3 DNA sequence: TGCGCCAGCAGCTTGGCCCTAGCGGGGGCAGATACGCAGTATTTT. Variable domain in full (rest from reference TRBV5-1 and TRBJ2-3): KAGVTQTPRYLIKTRGQQVTLSCSPISGHRSVSWYQQTPGQGLQFLFEYFSETQRNKGNFPGRFSGRQFSNSRSEMNVSTLELGDSALYLCASSLALAGADTQYFGPGTRLTVL.

The rearrangement uses TRBV10-3 and TRBJ1-1; 7 positions match TRBD1. The germline gives CDR1 ENHRY, CDR2 SYGVKD. The length of the CDR3 is 14 residues. V was pared by 6 bases and J by 3 bases, with 7 bases of the junction left unmatched. The CDR3 DNA sequence: TGTGCCATCAGCCCGGACAGGAGGGACACTGAAGCTTTCTTT. Translating gives CAISPDRRDTEAFF.